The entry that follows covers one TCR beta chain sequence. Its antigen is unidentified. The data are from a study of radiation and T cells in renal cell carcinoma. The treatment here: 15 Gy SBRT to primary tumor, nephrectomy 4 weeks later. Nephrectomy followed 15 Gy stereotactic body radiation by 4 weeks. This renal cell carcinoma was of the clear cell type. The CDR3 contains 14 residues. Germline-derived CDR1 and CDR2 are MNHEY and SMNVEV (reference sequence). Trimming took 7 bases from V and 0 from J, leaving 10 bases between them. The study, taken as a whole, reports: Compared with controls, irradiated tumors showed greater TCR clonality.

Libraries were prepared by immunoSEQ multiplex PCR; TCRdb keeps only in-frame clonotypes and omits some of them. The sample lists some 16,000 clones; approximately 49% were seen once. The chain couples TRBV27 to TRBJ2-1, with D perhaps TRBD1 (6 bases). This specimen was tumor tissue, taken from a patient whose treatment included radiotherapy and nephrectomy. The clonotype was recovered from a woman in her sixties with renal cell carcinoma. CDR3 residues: CASNRESSYNEQFF. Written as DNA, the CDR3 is TGTGCCAGCAACAGGGAGAGCTCCTACAATGAGCAGTTCTTC.